This paragraph covers one T cell receptor beta chain sequence. The sample originates from a study of blood T cell repertoires in COVID-19. Whole-study context: PBMCs, B-cell-depleted T cells, or T cells were the source of the cDNA or gDNA that made up the material.

Sequencing was performed with immunoSEQ multiplex PCR; in TCRdb, only in-frame clones are kept and a portion is missing. The sample includes about 260,000 clones, under 90% of them seen just once. Germline-derived CDR1 and CDR2 are MGHDK and SYGVNS. CDR3 length: 13 amino acids. Trimming stripped 8 bases from V and 1 base from J, with 11 bases between. Ages ranged from roughly 18 to 100 years, with residence in some 25 US areas. In assigning cohorts, the study relied on participant-reported clinical history. The TCR comes from a young man with acute COVID-19. This chain connects TRBV25-1 to TRBJ2-5; D perhaps matches TRBD2 (5 bases). Sequenced material: PBMCs or T cells enriched from blood (not recorded which). As DNA, the CDR3 is TGTGCCAGCGCTTTGGACTTCCAAGAGACCCAGTACTTC. This codes for CASALDFQETQYF.